This T cell receptor (beta chain) appears in the sequencing data of a study of vaccination and CD4 T cells after COVID-19. Study as a whole: Convalescent patients, SARS-CoV-2 positive by nasal swab PCR, comprised about nine mild cases and one severe case. A median of approximately 100 days (range 35 to 161) separated diagnosis from post-COVID sampling. The study's findings and limits: Looking at convalescent patients, 304 of their 307 vaccine-specific clones were spike mono-reactive.

TCRdb used MiXCR to reprocess the PCR reads, holding one entry per CDR3 protein. The table records 15,000 to 20,000 distinct CDR3 sequences, around 68% of them present only once. This clonotype was seen more than once but under ten times. Its antigen is not identified. CDR1 is MNHNS and CDR2 is SASEGT in the germline V gene. This CDR3 has 13 amino acids. Trimming pared 6 bases from V and 1 base from J, leaving 7 bases between. The sample in question was CD4+ T cells from blood, obtained before SARS-CoV-2 vaccination. The source of this sequence is a human donor who had recovered from COVID-19. The chain employs TRBV6-1 and TRBJ1-5; D call uncertain. The CDR3 nucleotides read TGTGCCAGCAGCCCGGGGAGCAATCAGCCCCAGCATTTT. It specifies CASSPGSNQPQHF.